A single sample is the source of the 31 T cell receptor beta chains below, sequenced in a study of cytomegalovirus exposure and HLA in healthy donors. PCR involved 60 Vbeta and 13 Jbeta primers. The data were produced by immunoSEQ multiplex PCR, yet TCRdb's version contains in-frame clones alone and is incomplete. This listing includes 85,000 to 90,000 clones. Sequenced sample: PBMCs. The origin of the receptors is a man in his fifties or sixties in good health and CMV-seropositive.

The chain recombines TRBV7-2 with TRBJ2-1; TRBD2 matches 12 bases. The germline gives CDR1 SGHTA, CDR2 FQGNSA. J lost 5 bases, V lost 0 bases, and 2 bases had no gene match. The CDR3 totals 16 residues. CDR3 in amino acids: CASSLARLAGDNEQFF. The CDR3 DNA reads as TGTGCCAGCAGCTTAGCCCGACTAGCGGGAGACAATGAGCAGTTCTTC.

The genes are TRBV4-3 and TRBJ1-4, with 9 bases identical to TRBD1. Germline-derived CDR1 and CDR2 are LGHNA and YSLEER. This CDR3 is built from 15 residues. The V gene end was trimmed by 1 base and the J gene end by 11 bases; junction bases not matched to a gene: 8. The CDR3 sequence: CASSQGQGVLGKLFF. The CDR3 DNA reads TGCGCCAGCAGCCAAGGACAGGGGGTGTTGGGGAAACTGTTTTTT.

This chain uses TRBV9 with TRBJ2-1; TRBD2 matches 9 bases. This CDR3 comprises 15 residues. The V and J ends lost 4 bases and 8 bases, in that order; junction bases with no gene match: 10. The germline gives CDR1 SGDLS, CDR2 YYNGEE. CDR3 bases: TGTGCCAGCAGCCCTCCGGGACTAGCTAGGGATGAGCAGTTCTTC. This gives the protein CASSPPGLARDEQFF.

V usage is TRBV30 and J usage is TRBJ1-5; D not resolved. V was shortened by 5 bases and J by 6 bases, with 17 bases between the two germline ends. CDR3 length: 14 amino acids. CDR1 is GTSNPN and CDR2 is SVGIG in the germline V gene (reference sequence). CDR3 nucleotides: TGTGCCTGGGGCCTTCGGGGAAGTCCTCAGCCCCAGCATTTT. As protein: CAWGLRGSPQPQHF.

The rearrangement uses TRBV7-9 and TRBJ2-7, with no clear D. CDR1 and CDR2 (germline): SEHNR, FQNEAQ (reference sequence). V lost 5 bases to trimming and J lost 7 bases, with 21 bases between them. The CDR3 is made up of 15 amino acids. The CDR3 DNA reads TGTGCCAGCAGCCCCCTGCACTTGGGTGAGGAAGAGCAGTACTTC. Translating it yields CASSPLHLGEEEQYF.

The chain couples TRBV9 to TRBJ1-2; possibly TRBD1 for D (6 bases). The CDR3 has 16 amino acids. The germline V gene has CDR1 SGDLS and CDR2 YYNGEE. Trimming shortened V by 4 bases and J by 2 bases, and 18 bases separated the two germline ends. The CDR3 DNA reads as TGTGCCAGCAGCCCCCCGAATGCAGGGGCAAACTATGGCTACACCTTC. This codes for CASSPPNAGANYGYTF.

V and J are TRBV4-2 and TRBJ1-2, with a weak D call TRBD1 (6 bases). CDR1 is LGHNA, CDR2 YNFKEQ, per germline. Trimming took off 5 bases at V and 4 bases at J, with 20 bases between the two ends. This CDR3 has 16 amino acids. CDR3 DNA: TGTGCCAGCAGCTTACAGGGCGCCCCTCTTCCCTATGGCTACACCTTC. This translates into CASSLQGAPLPYGYTF.

The chain has TRBV13 and TRBJ1-2; 8 nucleotides match TRBD1. V was pared by 4 bases and J by 4 bases, with 11 bases of the junction left unmatched. This CDR3 comprises 16 residues. From germline, CDR1 is PRHDT and CDR2 FYEKMQ (reference sequence). CDR3 region: CASSSDRAGWSYGYTF. CDR3 bases: TGTGCCAGCAGCTCGGACAGGGCGGGTTGGAGCTATGGCTACACCTTC.

The CDR3 loop is CASSRLSLFGYEQYF. CDR3 coding DNA: TGTGCCAGCAGTAGATTGTCGCTCTTCGGCTACGAGCAGTACTTC. The J gene is TRBJ2-7, the V gene TRBV27, with no clear D. Trimming pared 5 bases from V and 3 bases from J, leaving 17 bases between. CDR1 MNHEY and CDR2 SMNVEV come from the germline V gene (reference sequence). The CDR3 contains 15 residues.

The chain couples TRBV19 to TRBJ2-7; TRBD2 aligns across 8 bases. Trimming at V came to 2 bases and at J to 6 bases, leaving 6 bases not matched to a gene. The V gene's germline CDR1 is LNHDA and CDR2 SQIVND (reference sequence). CDR3 length equals 14 residues. CDR3 sequence: CASSISSGMGEQYF. The CDR3 region has the DNA TGTGCCAGTAGTATAAGTAGCGGGATGGGCGAGCAGTACTTC.

The chain joins TRBV7-9 to TRBJ2-7, with 9 bases lining up with TRBD1. Germline V CDR1 and CDR2: SEHNR, FQNEAQ (reference sequence). V was pared by 8 bases and J by 5 bases, with 13 bases of the junction left unmatched. The CDR3 length is 15 residues. This chain's CDR3 is CASGWGGTGFDEQYF. The CDR3 DNA sequence: TGTGCCAGCGGGTGGGGAGGGACAGGGTTCGACGAGCAGTACTTC.

The chain recombines TRBV18 with TRBJ2-1, with TRBD2 identical over 8 bases. CDR1 and CDR2 (germline): KGHSH, LQKENI. The CDR3 sequence is 14 residues long. Trimming removed 0 bases from V and 7 bases from J; junction bases left unmatched: 2. The CDR3 DNA follows: TGTGCCAGCTCACCACCCGGGACTAGGAATGAGCAGTTCTTC. It specifies CASSPPGTRNEQFF.

The genes are TRBV19 and TRBJ2-1, with TRBD1 as a possible D gene (5 bases). The CDR3 runs to 14 residues. The V gene lost 3 bases and the J gene lost 3 bases, with 9 bases spanning the gap. Germline lookup yields CDR1 LNHDA and CDR2 SQIVND (reference sequence). CDR3 DNA sequence: TGTGCCAGTAGTATGATCAGGGTCTACAATGAGCAGTTCTTC. This sequence encodes CASSMIRVYNEQFF.

The rearrangement uses TRBV25-1 and TRBJ1-1, with D possibly matching TRBD1 (6 bases). Germline V gene lookup returns CDR1 MGHDK and CDR2 SYGVNS. The V and J ends lost 2 bases and 7 bases respectively, with 20 bases between them. CDR3 length: 16 residues. This chain's CDR3 is CASSEVIPPGVGEAFF. CDR3 nucleotide sequence: TGTGCCAGCAGTGAAGTCATCCCTCCAGGGGTCGGTGAAGCTTTCTTT.

The V call is TRBV30, the J call TRBJ2-7, with D possibly being TRBD2 (5 bases). Trimming removed 0 bases at V and 0 bases at J, with 9 bases between. The CDR3 contains 14 residues. Germline loops: CDR1 GTSNPN, CDR2 SVGIG (reference sequence). The CDR3 here is CAWSVRGVSYEQYF. In DNA, the CDR3 is TGTGCCTGGAGTGTACGGGGTGTCTCCTACGAGCAGTACTTC.

The V call is TRBV11-3, the J call TRBJ2-1; TRBD2 aligns across 11 bases. The CDR3 totals 12 residues. The germline V gene encodes CDR1 SGHNT and CDR2 YENEEA. V lost 5 bases and J lost 14; bases outside the gene matches: 5. As DNA, the CDR3 is TGTGCCAGCAGCCCATCTAGCGGGAGGAAGTTCTTC. The encoded protein is CASSPSSGRKFF. Full variable domain (missing parts from reference TRBV11-3 and TRBJ2-1): EAGVVQSPRYKIIEKKQPVAFWCNPISGHNTLYWYLQNLGQGPELLIRYENEEAVDDSQLPKDRFSAERLKGVDSTLKIQPAELGDSAVYLCASSPSSGRKFFGPGTRLTVL.

The chain links TRBV20-1 to TRBJ2-7, with TRBD1 as a possible D gene (6 bases). V shed 6 bases and J shed 3 bases, with 9 bases lying between them. The germline V gene has CDR1 DFQATT and CDR2 SNEGSKA (reference sequence). The CDR3 extends over 11 amino acids. CDR3 sequence: CSALGGYEQYF. DNA of the CDR3: TGCAGTGCCTTAGGGGGCTACGAGCAGTACTTC.

The chain uses TRBV4-3 and TRBJ2-2, with 9 nucleotides matching TRBD1. The CDR3 length is 17 residues. The V gene's germline CDR1 is LGHNA and CDR2 YSLEER. J lost 6 bases, V lost 0 bases, and 8 bases had no gene match. This CDR3 reads CASSQDQGTGYAGELFF. DNA of the CDR3: TGCGCCAGCAGCCAAGATCAAGGGACAGGGTATGCCGGGGAGCTGTTTTTT.

The genes are TRBV2 and TRBJ1-5; D gene ambiguous. Germline V lookup: CDR1 SNHLY, CDR2 FYNNEI. The CDR3 totals 13 residues. V was pared by 1 base and J by 6 bases, with 7 bases between. The CDR3 spells CASSEVYRQPQHF. The CDR3 DNA reads TGTGCCAGCAGTGAAGTGTATCGTCAGCCCCAGCATTTT. Full variable domain (rest looked up from reference TRBV2 and TRBJ1-5): EPEVTQTPSHQVTQMGQEVILRCVPISNHLYFYWYRQILGQKVEFLVSFYNNEISEKSEIFDDQFSVERPDGSNFTLKIRSTKLEDSAMYFCASSEVYRQPQHFGDGTRLSIL.

The chain combines TRBV2 with TRBJ2-6; TRBD2 aligns across 11 bases. Trimming took 8 bases from V and 4 from J; bases not matched to a gene: 4. This CDR3 region has 15 residues. In germline, CDR1 is SNHLY, CDR2 FYNNEI. The CDR3 nucleotides read TGTGCCAGCTTAGCGGGAGGGGTAGGGGCCAACGTCCTGACTTTC. Protein product: CASLAGGVGANVLTF.

The rearrangement links TRBV10-3 to TRBJ2-3, with D possibly TRBD1 on 8 matching bases. Germline lookup yields CDR1 ENHRY and CDR2 SYGVKD. The CDR3 is made up of 15 amino acids. V lost 8 bases and J lost 8, with 23 bases in between. Written as DNA, the CDR3 is TGTGCCATCGCCCAGGGGGCGGGAGTTGTAGGTACGCAGTATTTT. Protein sequence: CAIAQGAGVVGTQYF.

J is TRBJ1-4 and V is TRBV2; 8 bases fit TRBD1. V shed 4 bases and J 5 bases; nucleotides not matched to a gene: 3. CDR3 length: 14 residues. The germline gives CDR1 SNHLY, CDR2 FYNNEI. CDR3 region: CASSGDRGNEKLFF. CDR3 sequence (DNA): TGTGCCAGCAGTGGAGACAGGGGAAATGAAAAACTGTTTTTT.

The chain carries TRBV12-5 and TRBJ2-7, with 11 positions matching TRBD1. The V segment lost 1 base and the J segment 7 bases; nucleotides outside the gene matches: 6. CDR3 length equals 15 residues. In germline, CDR1 is LGHNT, CDR2 FRNRAP. The CDR3 region is CASGLGDRGSYEQYV. In DNA, the CDR3 is TGTGCTAGTGGTTTGGGGGACAGGGGGTCTTATGAGCAGTACGTC.

The V and J genes are TRBV5-5 and TRBJ2-7; no reliable D call. CDR3 length: 12 residues. Trimming cost V 3 bases and J 1 base, with 5 bases left between them. Germline CDR1 is SGHKS and CDR2 is YYEKEE (reference sequence). The CDR3 region has the DNA TGTGCCAGCAGCTCTTTATCCTACGAGCAGTACTTC. It encodes CASSSLSYEQYF.

The genes are TRBV5-1 and TRBJ2-2; 8 nucleotides align to TRBD2. CDR1 is SGHRS and CDR2 is YFSETQ in the germline V gene. CDR3 length: 15 amino acids. Losses at the gene ends were 5 bases for V and 4 bases for J; bases not matched to a gene: 7. The DNA of the CDR3 is TGCGCCAGCAGGACGACGGGGGGGCTCACCGGGGAGCTGTTTTTT. Translating gives CASRTTGGLTGELFF.

The rearrangement links TRBV30 to TRBJ1-4; TRBD1 aligns across 9 bases. Germline trimming cut 2 bases from V and 8 bases from J; bases unmatched to any gene: 6. This CDR3 is 14 amino acids long. The V gene's germline CDR1 is GTSNPN and CDR2 SVGIG (reference sequence). CDR3 amino acids: CAWSPRTGEEKLFF. The CDR3 nucleotides are TGTGCCTGGAGTCCCCGGACAGGGGAGGAAAAACTGTTTTTT.

The chain is built from TRBV29-1 and TRBJ2-7, with D possibly matching TRBD2 (6 bases). The CDR3 is made up of 14 amino acids. V was pared by 0 bases and J by 6 bases, with 15 bases between. Germline CDR1 is SQVTM and CDR2 is ANQGSEA. The CDR3 here is CSVEDRGLGREQYF. The CDR3, as DNA: TGCAGCGTTGAAGATCGGGGGTTAGGTCGCGAGCAGTACTTC.

The rearrangement joins TRBV18 to TRBJ2-1, with TRBD2 matching over 8 bases. The V and J ends lost 1 base and 6 bases, in that order; junction bases with no gene match: 2. This CDR3 spans 14 amino acids. Germline CDR1 is KGHSH and CDR2 is LQKENI. CDR3 in DNA: TGTGCCAGCTCACCACAGGCGGGGGGCAATGAGCAGTTCTTC. As protein: CASSPQAGGNEQFF. The complete variable domain, with remaining parts taken from reference TRBV18 and TRBJ2-1, reads NAGVMQNPRHLVRRRGQEARLRCSPMKGHSHVYWYRQLPEEGLKFMVYLQKENIIDESGMPKERFSAEFPKEGPSILRIQQVVRGDSAAYFCASSPQAGGNEQFFGPGTRLTVL.

V is TRBV11-2 and J is TRBJ2-5; maybe TRBD2 (7 bases). Looked up from germline, CDR1 is SGHAT and CDR2 is FQNNGV. The CDR3 extends over 14 amino acids. With 5 bases removed from V and 5 bases from J, the gap between germline ends came to 15 bases. Written as DNA, the CDR3 is TGTGCCAGCAGCCGGGGGGCAGGGTACGAGACCCAGTACTTC. Protein sequence: CASSRGAGYETQYF. Full variable domain (remainder filled in from reference TRBV11-2 and TRBJ2-5): EAGVAQSPRYKIIEKRQSVAFWCNPISGHATLYWYQQILGQGPKLLIQFQNNGVVDDSQLPKDRFSAERLKGVDSTLKIQPAKLEDSAVYLCASSRGAGYETQYFGPGTRLLVL.

The chain uses TRBV6-6 and TRBJ2-7, with a possible D match to TRBD2 (6 bases). CDR1 and CDR2 (germline): MNHNY, SVGAGI (reference sequence). V lost 6 bases and J lost 2, with 20 bases in between. This CDR3 region has 16 residues. The CDR3 DNA follows: TGTGCCAGCAGCCGTCCTAGCGTCCCTAAACCCTACGAGCAGTACGTC. Its translation: CASSRPSVPKPYEQYV.

The chain links TRBV29-1 to TRBJ2-1, with 9 bases matching TRBD2. The CDR3 runs 14 residues. V shed 1 base and J 9 bases; nucleotides not matched to a gene: 7. CDR1 is SQVTM and CDR2 is ANQGSEA in the germline V gene. The CDR3 bases are TGCAGCGTTGAAGGGGTGGGAGCGGGAGGTGAGCAGTTCTTC. Protein product: CSVEGVGAGGEQFF.